The 16 T cell receptor beta chains given below trace back to one sample, sequenced in a study of long-term antiretroviral therapy in people with HIV (dated by TCRdb to between 2021 and 2024). The immunoSEQ hsTCRB v3.0 assay was used at survey level resolution to sequence the TRB variable region. TCRdb mirrors the immuneACCESS table, restricted to in-frame sequences. Some clones are absent from its copies; in checked studies, under half trace to an unresolved V gene, and the reason for the others is unknown. The sample data list about 28,000 clones, and approximately 85% of these were observed just once. The ten largest clones take up approximately 8% of the sample. The sequencing used unsorted PBMCs, collected 3 years after starting antiretroviral therapy. These receptors came from a man in his forties or fifties with HIV.

This clone was detected only a few times. This chain connects TRBV30 to TRBJ2-7; tentative D call: TRBD1 (6 bases). The V gene's germline CDR1 is GTSNPN and CDR2 SVGIG (reference sequence). The ends were cut back, 0 bases at V and 3 bases at J, with 21 bases in the middle. The CDR3 covers 17 residues. The CDR3 here is CAWSVRAFDRIGYEQYF. The CDR3 nucleotides are TGTGCCTGGAGTGTCCGAGCCTTCGACAGGATCGGCTACGAGCAGTACTTC.

This chain joins TRBV9 and TRBJ1-2; the D gene is possibly TRBD1 (5 bases). V was pared by 4 bases and J by 3 bases, with 16 bases between. CDR1 and CDR2 (germline): SGDLS, YYNGEE. The CDR3 spans 15 residues. The CDR3 loop reads CASSPQEGVDYGYTF. CDR3 nucleotide sequence: TGTGCCAGCAGCCCTCAGGAAGGGGTAGACTATGGCTACACCTTC.

The chain combines TRBV29-1 with TRBJ1-1; no reliable D call. Germline CDR1 SQVTM, CDR2 ANQGSEA. This CDR3 comprises 13 residues. The CDR3 loop reads CSLSLGGGTEAFF. CDR3 bases: TGCAGTCTCAGCTTGGGTGGAGGAACTGAAGCTTTCTTT.

This chain links TRBV7-3 with TRBJ2-1; D remains ambiguous. CDR3 length: 13 residues. Germline-derived CDR1 and CDR2 are SGHTA and FQGTGA. The V end lost 4 bases, the J end lost 8 bases, and 12 bases lay between the germline ends. CDR3 residues: CASSSSRADEQFF. Here the CDR3 DNA reads TGTGCCAGCAGCTCCTCTAGGGCAGATGAGCAGTTCTTC.

The genes are TRBV7-2 and TRBJ2-3; TRBD2 agrees at 15 bases. The CDR3 extends over 18 amino acids. With 0 bases clipped from V and 4 bases from J, the junction kept 5 bases outside the gene matches. Germline lookup yields CDR1 SGHTA and CDR2 FQGNSA. CDR3: CASSLAGGLAGGADTQYF. The CDR3 DNA reads TGTGCCAGCAGCTTAGCGGGAGGACTAGCGGGAGGGGCAGATACGCAGTATTTT.

The V and J genes are TRBV18 and TRBJ2-7; D remains unclear. V lost 3 bases and J 5 bases, leaving 14 bases between the germline ends. The CDR3 totals 14 residues. Germline-derived CDR1 and CDR2 are KGHSH and LQKENI. This CDR3 is CASSPRTTSDEQYF. The CDR3 bases are TGTGCCAGCTCACCTCGTACGACGTCTGACGAGCAGTACTTC.

The chain employs TRBV4-1 and TRBJ1-6; TRBD1 is a possible D gene (5 bases). Per germline, CDR1 MGHRA and CDR2 YSYEKL. V was trimmed by 1 base and J by 6 bases, leaving 16 bases between them. This CDR3 contains 17 residues. CDR3: CASSQAGFRMGNSPLHF. As DNA, the CDR3 is TGCGCCAGCAGCCAAGCAGGGTTCCGAATGGGTAATTCACCCCTCCACTTT.

The chain joins TRBV5-1 to TRBJ2-3; TRBD2 matches 14 bases. CDR3 length equals 19 residues. Unmatched junction bases numbered 9, after V lost 2 bases and J lost 1 base. CDR1 and CDR2 (germline): SGHRS, YFSETQ. Here the CDR3 DNA reads TGCGCCAGCAGCTTAATGGGCGGGACTAGCGGGAGAGGCACAGATACGCAGTATTTT. This sequence encodes CASSLMGGTSGRGTDTQYF.

This sequence joins TRBV5-1 and TRBJ2-1; 10 positions agree with TRBD1. CDR3 length equals 17 residues. V was pared by 0 bases and J by 4 bases, with 7 bases of the junction left unmatched. Germline V gene sequence: CDR1 SGHRS, CDR2 YFSETQ. Here the CDR3 DNA reads TGCGCCAGCAGCTTGGCGAGGGGGACAGGGGTATACAATGAGCAGTTCTTC. The encoded protein is CASSLARGTGVYNEQFF. The complete variable domain, with remaining parts taken from reference TRBV5-1 and TRBJ2-1, reads KAGVTQTPRYLIKTRGQQVTLSCSPISGHRSVSWYQQTPGQGLQFLFEYFSETQRNKGNFPGRFSGRQFSNSRSEMNVSTLELGDSALYLCASSLARGTGVYNEQFFGPGTRLTVL.

The CDR3 coding sequence is TGTGCCAGCTCACCGGATCAGCAGGGGTCCTACGAGCAGTACTTC. It translates to CASSPDQQGSYEQYF. The genes are TRBV18 and TRBJ2-7, with D maybe TRBD1 (6 bases). This CDR3 region has 15 residues. The V and J ends lost 3 bases and 1 base respectively, with 13 bases between them. Germline CDR1 is KGHSH and CDR2 is LQKENI. The full variable domain, in which reference TRBV18 and TRBJ2-7 provide the parts outside the CDR3, is NAGVMQNPRHLVRRRGQEARLRCSPMKGHSHVYWYRQLPEEGLKFMVYLQKENIIDESGMPKERFSAEFPKEGPSILRIQQVVRGDSAAYFCASSPDQQGSYEQYFGPGTRLTVT.

The chain links TRBV7-9 to TRBJ2-5, with 7 positions matching TRBD2. CDR1 and CDR2 (germline): SEHNR, FQNEAQ (reference sequence). The length of the CDR3 is 14 residues. The V segment lost 3 bases and the J segment 5 bases; nucleotides outside the gene matches: 6. This chain's CDR3 is CASSFLRESETQYF. The DNA for the CDR3 is TGTGCCAGCAGCTTTTTGCGGGAGAGTGAGACCCAGTACTTC.

The rearrangement joins TRBV23-1 to TRBJ2-7; TRBD1 matches at 9 bases. TRBV23-1 is designated an ORF whose function remains uncertain. With 1 base clipped from V and 6 bases from J, the junction kept 10 bases outside the gene matches. The CDR3 has 16 residues. The CDR3 bases are TGCGCCAGCAGTCAATACTCCGGGACAGGGACTACCGAGCAGTACTTC. Its translation is CASSQYSGTGTTEQYF.

CDR3 bases: TGTGCCAGCAGTGAAGCTTTTTATAGCAATCAGCCCCAGCATTTT. It specifies CASSEAFYSNQPQHF. The J gene is TRBJ1-5, the V gene TRBV6-1; D gene ambiguous. Germline CDR1 and CDR2: MNHNS and SASEGT. The length of the CDR3 is 15 residues. Deletions cut 0 bases from V and 0 bases from J, with 6 bases between.

The V and J genes are TRBV4-1 and TRBJ1-3; TRBD1 matches at 10 bases. The CDR3 sequence is 18 residues long. Germline loops: CDR1 MGHRA, CDR2 YSYEKL. The V gene end was trimmed by 4 bases and the J gene end by 3 bases; junction bases not matched to a gene: 12. The CDR3 loop is CASSPLKPWDRGGNTIYF. In nucleotides, the CDR3 is TGCGCCAGCAGCCCATTAAAGCCTTGGGACAGGGGTGGAAACACCATATATTTT.

The genes are TRBV11-1 and TRBJ2-7, with 7 bases matching TRBD1. J lost 5 bases, V lost 6 bases, and 7 bases had no gene match. CDR3 length: 13 amino acids. Per germline, CDR1 SGHAT and CDR2 FQDESV (reference sequence). The CDR3 DNA reads as TGTGCCAGCAGACGGGACAGATCCCACGAGCAGTACTTC. This sequence encodes CASRRDRSHEQYF.

The V and J genes are TRBV19 and TRBJ2-7, with D perhaps assigned TRBD1 or TRBD2 (6 bases each). CDR1 and CDR2 (germline): LNHDA, SQIVND (reference sequence). V was pared by 6 bases and J by 0 bases, with 15 bases between. The CDR3 is 15 amino acids. CDR3 region: CASSASGASSYEQYF. The DNA of the CDR3 is TGTGCCAGTAGCGCCTCGGGGGCTAGCTCCTACGAGCAGTACTTC.